The next 23 T cell receptor beta chains were all read from a single sample in a study of shared clonotypes between healthy human individuals. TCRdb's table, derived via immunoSEQ multiplex PCR, lists solely in-frame clones and lacks some. The sample lists hundreds of thousands of clones; around 95% were seen once. Terminally differentiated effector memory CD45RA+ cells were excluded by CCR7 positive selection of CD45RO-negative cells. The sequencing sample was made of naive CD8+ T cells sorted from blood. The receptors shown here come from a woman aged 25-40 years in good health.

The chain links TRBV11-2 to TRBJ1-5; D is undetermined. The CDR3 consists of 15 residues. CDR1 and CDR2 (germline): SGHAT, FQNNGV. The ends were cut back, 1 base at V and 0 bases at J, with 7 bases in the middle. CDR3 nucleotides: TGTGCCAGCAGCTTAGGAGTTTATAGCAATCAGCCCCAGCATTTT. It specifies CASSLGVYSNQPQHF.

The CDR3 DNA is TGTGCCAGCAGCTTGGGGAGCGGGACCACAGATACGCAGTATTTT. This sequence encodes CASSLGSGTTDTQYF. This sequence joins TRBV2 and TRBJ2-3, with 7 bases that match TRBD2. CDR1 is SNHLY, CDR2 FYNNEI, per germline. Trimming cost V 6 bases and J 2 bases; bases outside gene matches: 8. The CDR3 contains 15 residues.

Concerning this clone: Compared with germline, one end of the junction differs, possibly owing to a read error. The chain recombines TRBV7-2 with TRBJ1-2, with D uncertain. CDR1 and CDR2 (germline): SGHTA, FQGNSA. The CDR3 extends over 11 amino acids. The CDR3 spells CASSLAGPVFF. The CDR3 DNA reads as TGTGCCAGCAGCTTAGCAGGCCCCGTTTTCTTC. The whole variable domain, remainder taken from reference TRBV7-2 and TRBJ1-2, is GAGVSQSPSNKVTEKGKDVELRCDPISGHTALYWYRQSLGQGLEFLIYFQGNSAPDKSGLPSDRFSAERTGGSVSTLTIQRTQQEDSAVYLCASSLAGPVFFGSGTRLTVV.

CDR3 protein: CASSQLSSISNTGELFF. CDR3 nucleotides: TGCGCCAGCAGCCAACTTTCCTCGATATCGAACACCGGGGAGCTGTTTTTT. V is TRBV4-1 and J is TRBJ2-2; the D is unclear. CDR3 length equals 17 residues. Germline loops: CDR1 MGHRA, CDR2 YSYEKL. Trimming left V 2 bases short and J 0 bases short, with 13 bases between.

The chain is built from TRBV7-3 and TRBJ2-7; 8 bases match TRBD1. The CDR3 spans 15 residues. The V and J ends lost 4 bases and 3 bases, in that order; junction bases with no gene match: 8. Germline V gene lookup returns CDR1 SGHTA and CDR2 FQGTGA. The CDR3 reads CASSSDDRGVYEQYF. The DNA of the CDR3 is TGTGCCAGCAGCTCTGACGACAGGGGAGTCTACGAGCAGTACTTC.

The J gene is TRBJ1-1, the V gene TRBV28; D not certain. This CDR3 has 17 residues. The V and J ends lost 4 bases and 0 bases respectively, with 18 bases between them. Per germline, CDR1 MDHEN and CDR2 SYDVKM. CDR3 sequence reads: CASSYYGEEFMNTEAFF. The CDR3 DNA reads TGTGCCAGCAGTTACTACGGGGAAGAGTTCATGAACACTGAAGCTTTCTTT.

This chain uses TRBV5-6 with TRBJ1-1; D is unresolved. Trimming took 3 bases from V and 2 from J, leaving 5 bases between them. The CDR3 runs to 12 residues. CDR1 and CDR2 (germline): SGHDT, YYEEEE. The chain's CDR3 is CASSYINTEAFF. Here the CDR3 DNA reads TGTGCCAGCAGCTACATTAACACTGAAGCTTTCTTT. Using reference TRBV5-6 and TRBJ1-1 for the parts outside the CDR3, the full variable domain is DAGVTQSPTHLIKTRGQQVTLRCSPKSGHDTVSWYQQALGQGPQFIFQYYEEEERQRGNFPDRFSGHQFPNYSSELNVNALLLGDSALYLCASSYINTEAFFGQGTRLTVV.

This clone has just one count. The CDR3 here is CASSLGSGRGPDTQYF. In DNA, the CDR3 is TGTGCCAGCAGTTTAGGGAGCGGGAGGGGCCCCGATACGCAGTATTTT. The chain links TRBV27 to TRBJ2-3, with TRBD2 matching over 10 bases. The germline V gene encodes CDR1 MNHEY and CDR2 SMNVEV (reference sequence). The CDR3 is 16 residues long. V lost 2 bases to trimming and J lost 6 bases; unmatched junction nucleotides: 8.

This chain joins TRBV11-3 and TRBJ2-7, with 10 bases matching TRBD1. J lost 2 bases, V lost 3 bases, and 1 base had no gene match. CDR1 and CDR2 (germline): SGHNT, YENEEA. CDR3 length: 14 residues. In DNA, the CDR3 is TGTGCCAGCAGCTTTGGGACAGGGGCCTACGAGCAGTACTTC. Translation: CASSFGTGAYEQYF. The full variable domain, rest sourced from reference TRBV11-3 and TRBJ2-7, is EAGVVQSPRYKIIEKKQPVAFWCNPISGHNTLYWYLQNLGQGPELLIRYENEEAVDDSQLPKDRFSAERLKGVDSTLKIQPAELGDSAVYLCASSFGTGAYEQYFGPGTRLTVT.

In nucleotides, the CDR3 is TGTGCCAGCAGCTTAAAAGGGGCCTCCTACAATGAGCAGTTCTTC. It translates to CASSLKGASYNEQFF. The chain uses TRBV7-9 and TRBJ2-1; D may be TRBD1 (5 bases). Looked up from germline, CDR1 is SEHNR and CDR2 is FQNEAQ (reference sequence). V gave up 2 bases and J gave up 0 bases, with 8 bases separating them. The CDR3 has 15 residues.

V is TRBV9 and J is TRBJ2-2; 8 positions agree with TRBD1. The CDR3 contains 17 residues. Trimming took 4 bases from V and 0 from J; bases not matched to a gene: 8. The germline CDR1 and CDR2 sequences are SGDLS and YYNGEE. The CDR3 DNA is TGTGCCAGCAGCCCGGGTGGACAGGGCGCGAACACCGGGGAGCTGTTTTTT. Its translation is CASSPGGQGANTGELFF.

This chain connects TRBV5-5 to TRBJ2-5, with TRBD1 matching 9 bases. Trimming at V came to 2 bases and at J to 9 bases, leaving 11 bases not matched to a gene. Per germline, CDR1 SGHKS and CDR2 YYEKEE (reference sequence). The CDR3 consists of 15 residues. The CDR3 loop reads CASSLRTGDPRAQYF. DNA for the CDR3: TGTGCCAGCAGCTTACGGACAGGGGATCCCAGGGCCCAGTACTTC.

The chain carries TRBV6-5 and TRBJ2-2; D remains ambiguous. Looked up from germline, CDR1 is MNHEY and CDR2 is SVGAGI. V lost 4 bases and J 4 bases, leaving 4 bases between the germline ends. This CDR3 has 12 amino acids. The CDR3 nucleotides read TGTGCCAGCAGTTGGATCACCGGGGAGCTGTTTTTT. This codes for CASSWITGELFF.

The V call is TRBV13, the J call TRBJ2-7; D is perhaps TRBD1 (5 bases). Trimming left V 0 bases short and J 3 bases short, with 12 bases between. Germline-derived CDR1 and CDR2 are PRHDT and FYEKMQ (reference sequence). The CDR3 runs 15 residues. The CDR3 reads CASSLGQGRVYEQYF. The CDR3 coding sequence is TGTGCCAGCAGCTTAGGCCAGGGCAGGGTCTACGAGCAGTACTTC.

The chain recombines TRBV2 with TRBJ1-5, with D possibly being TRBD1 (5 bases). The CDR3 runs to 13 residues. Germline CDR1 and CDR2: SNHLY and FYNNEI. Trimming stripped 11 bases from V and 3 bases from J, with 14 bases between. Here the CDR3 reads CALGGGNNQPQHF. The CDR3 DNA follows: TGTGCCCTGGGCGGGGGGAACAATCAGCCCCAGCATTTT.

The sample holds one count of this clone. The CDR3 bases are TGTGCCAGCAGCTTCGACGCCCACAATGAGCAGTTCTTC. This sequence encodes CASSFDAHNEQFF. The chain carries TRBV7-9 and TRBJ2-1, with unresolved D. The germline V and J ends were trimmed by 3 bases and 5 bases, with 8 bases remaining between them. The CDR3 totals 13 residues. CDR1 SEHNR and CDR2 FQNEAQ come from the germline V gene (reference sequence).

The gene calls are TRBV28 and TRBJ2-3; 7 nucleotides line up with TRBD2. CDR3 size: 13 residues. From germline, CDR1 is MDHEN and CDR2 SYDVKM. J lost 2 bases, V lost 10 bases, and 6 bases had no gene match. The CDR3 is CATLSGNTDTQYF. For the CDR3, the DNA is TGTGCCACACTCAGCGGGAACACAGATACGCAGTATTTT.

This sequence joins TRBV27 and TRBJ1-4; 7 nucleotides match TRBD1. The V segment lost 5 bases and the J segment 6 bases; nucleotides outside the gene matches: 6. The germline CDR1 and CDR2 sequences are MNHEY and SMNVEV (reference sequence). This CDR3 region has 14 residues. Written as DNA, the CDR3 is TGTGCCAGCAGTATACGACAGGGAGATGAAAAACTGTTTTTT. This translates into CASSIRQGDEKLFF.

The genes are TRBV7-9 and TRBJ1-1; the match to TRBD1 covers 8 bases. Germline CDR1 SEHNR, CDR2 FQNEAQ (reference sequence). V lost 2 bases and J lost 7; bases outside the gene matches: 9. This CDR3 is 15 amino acids long. CDR3 bases: TGTGCCAGCAGCTTACCTAGGACAGGGACGGGTGAAGCTTTCTTT. Protein product: CASSLPRTGTGEAFF.

This clone is a singleton in its sample. The chain joins TRBV2 to TRBJ2-1, with a weak D call TRBD2 (6 bases). The germline V gene encodes CDR1 SNHLY and CDR2 FYNNEI. The germline V and J ends were trimmed by 5 bases and 0 bases, with 11 bases remaining between them. There are 15 residues in the CDR3. DNA for the CDR3: TGTGCCAGCAGTCGCGGGACGCCCTCCTACAATGAGCAGTTCTTC. It is translated as CASSRGTPSYNEQFF. The full variable domain, in which reference TRBV2 and TRBJ2-1 provide the parts outside the CDR3, is EPEVTQTPSHQVTQMGQEVILRCVPISNHLYFYWYRQILGQKVEFLVSFYNNEISEKSEIFDDQFSVERPDGSNFTLKIRSTKLEDSAMYFCASSRGTPSYNEQFFGPGTRLTVL.

This chain uses TRBV19 with TRBJ2-1, with 8 bases that match TRBD2. Germline V CDR1 and CDR2: LNHDA, SQIVND (reference sequence). CDR3 length: 15 amino acids. V shed 8 bases and J 4 bases; nucleotides not matched to a gene: 10. For the CDR3, the DNA is TGTGCCAGTTCAGGGGCTAGCGGGCCTTACAATGAGCAGTTCTTC. It codes for CASSGASGPYNEQFF. The full variable domain, with the rest looked up from reference TRBV19 and TRBJ2-1, is DGGITQSPKYLFRKEGQNVTLSCEQNLNHDAMYWYRQDPGQGLRLIYYSQIVNDFQKGDIAEGYSVSREKKESFPLTVTSAQKNPTAFYLCASSGASGPYNEQFFGPGTRLTVL.

This chain links TRBV4-1 with TRBJ2-7; 8 nucleotides align to TRBD2. With 2 bases clipped from V and 2 bases from J, the junction kept 2 bases outside the gene matches. The germline V gene encodes CDR1 MGHRA and CDR2 YSYEKL. The length of the CDR3 is 14 residues. Here the CDR3 DNA reads TGCGCCAGCAGCCAACTTAGCGGGACCTACGAGCAGTACTTC. It specifies CASSQLSGTYEQYF.

The table lists this clone with a count of one. Other nucleotide sequences from this sample produce the same CDR3. The gene calls are TRBV5-6 and TRBJ2-7, with 7 bases matching TRBD2. CDR1 and CDR2 (germline): SGHDT, YYEEEE. The V gene end was trimmed by 2 bases and the J gene end by 3 bases; junction bases not matched to a gene: 5. The CDR3 extends over 14 amino acids. CDR3 loop: CASSLVGTNYEQYF. The CDR3 nucleotides are TGTGCCAGCAGCTTAGTTGGGACTAACTACGAGCAGTACTTC.